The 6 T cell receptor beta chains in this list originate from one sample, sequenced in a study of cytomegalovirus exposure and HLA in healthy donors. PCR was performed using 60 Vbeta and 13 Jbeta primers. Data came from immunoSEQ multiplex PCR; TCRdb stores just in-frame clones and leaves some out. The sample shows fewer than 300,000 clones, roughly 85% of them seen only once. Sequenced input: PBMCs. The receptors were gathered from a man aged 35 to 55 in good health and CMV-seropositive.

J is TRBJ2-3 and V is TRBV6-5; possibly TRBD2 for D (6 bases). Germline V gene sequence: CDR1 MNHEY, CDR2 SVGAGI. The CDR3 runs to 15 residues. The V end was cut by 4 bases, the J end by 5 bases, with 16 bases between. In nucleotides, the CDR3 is TGTGCCAGCAGTTCGCCCACCGCCGGGGGAGATACGCAGTATTTT. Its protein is CASSSPTAGGDTQYF.

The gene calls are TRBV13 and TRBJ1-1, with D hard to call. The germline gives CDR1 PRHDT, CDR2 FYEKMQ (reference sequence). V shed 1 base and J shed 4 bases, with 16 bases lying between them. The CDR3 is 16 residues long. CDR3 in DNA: TGTGCCAGCAGCTTAGCACCTGGAGGGCGATTCACTGAAGCTTTCTTT. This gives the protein CASSLAPGGRFTEAFF.

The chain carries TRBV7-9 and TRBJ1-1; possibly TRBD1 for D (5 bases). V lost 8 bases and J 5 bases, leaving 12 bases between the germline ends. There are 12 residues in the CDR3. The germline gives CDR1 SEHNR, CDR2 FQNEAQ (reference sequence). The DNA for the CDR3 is TGTGCCAGCGGTGGGCGGGGGACTGAAGCTTTCTTT. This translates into CASGGRGTEAFF.

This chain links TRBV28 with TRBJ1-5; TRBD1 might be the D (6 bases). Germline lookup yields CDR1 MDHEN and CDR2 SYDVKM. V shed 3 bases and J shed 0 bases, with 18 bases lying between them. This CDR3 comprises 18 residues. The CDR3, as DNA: TGTGCCAGCAGTTTCCTTAGGAGCAGGGGCTATAGCAATCAGCCCCAGCATTTT. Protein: CASSFLRSRGYSNQPQHF.

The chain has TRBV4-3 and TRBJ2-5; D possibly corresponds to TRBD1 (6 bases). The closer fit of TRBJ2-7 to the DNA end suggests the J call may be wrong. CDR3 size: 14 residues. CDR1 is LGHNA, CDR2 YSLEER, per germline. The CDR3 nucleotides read TGCGCCAGCAGCCAAGCAGGGGAAGGCTACGAGCAGTACTTC. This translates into CASSQAGEGYEQYF.

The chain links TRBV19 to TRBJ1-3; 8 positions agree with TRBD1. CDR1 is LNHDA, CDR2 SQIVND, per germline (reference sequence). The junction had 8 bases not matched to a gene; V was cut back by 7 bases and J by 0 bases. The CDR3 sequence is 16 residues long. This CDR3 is CASMPDRGLSGNTIYF. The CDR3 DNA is TGTGCCAGTATGCCAGACAGGGGACTCTCTGGAAACACCATATATTTT.